Sequencing of this T cell receptor beta chain was carried out in a study of T-cell reconstitution after alpha-beta-depleted transplantation in children. Study-wide results and limits: It was surviving recipient T cells and thymic progenitors that gave some patients high TCRbeta diversity at day 60. It was reported that alpha-beta T cells came from several hundred expanded graft clones (about two months after transplant). After one year, T-cell counts and TCRbeta diversity mostly came from new T cells.

This clonotype was counted ten times or more. Its antigen remains unknown. The CDR3 contains 12 residues. V lost 1 base and J 6 bases, leaving 4 bases between the germline ends. CDR1 SGHTA and CDR2 FQGNSA come from the germline V gene. Molecular barcoding with unique molecular identifiers was used for the TCRbeta library. In TCRdb, the PCR reads were re-called with MiXCR into one record per CDR3 protein. The sample yields around 270,000 distinct CDR3 sequences, over 7.5% seen once. The source material was peripheral blood, sampled 360 days after TCRalphabeta/CD19-depleted stem cell transplant. The chain couples TRBV7-2 to TRBJ2-1, with D hard to call. The clonotype was recovered from a female patient between 2 and 15 years old who had a stem cell transplant for Fanconi anemia, so the T cells may come from the graft donor. DNA for the CDR3: TGTGCCAGCAGCTTAGTCGGCAATGAGCAGTTCTTC. Translating gives CASSLVGNEQFF.